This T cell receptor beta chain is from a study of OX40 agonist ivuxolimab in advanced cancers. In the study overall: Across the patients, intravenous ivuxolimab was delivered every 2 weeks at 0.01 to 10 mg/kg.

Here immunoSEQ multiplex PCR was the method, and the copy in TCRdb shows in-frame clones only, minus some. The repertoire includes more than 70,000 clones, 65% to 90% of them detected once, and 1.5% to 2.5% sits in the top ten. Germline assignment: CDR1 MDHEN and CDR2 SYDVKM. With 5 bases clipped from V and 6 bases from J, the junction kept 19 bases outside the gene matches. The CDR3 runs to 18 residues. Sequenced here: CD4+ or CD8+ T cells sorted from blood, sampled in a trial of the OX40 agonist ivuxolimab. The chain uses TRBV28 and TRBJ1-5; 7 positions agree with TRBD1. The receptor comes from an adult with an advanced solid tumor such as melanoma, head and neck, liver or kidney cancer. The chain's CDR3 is CASSPVNRAPGGRQPQHF. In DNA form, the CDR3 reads TGTGCCAGCAGTCCCGTTAACAGGGCGCCAGGGGGGCGTCAGCCCCAGCATTTT.